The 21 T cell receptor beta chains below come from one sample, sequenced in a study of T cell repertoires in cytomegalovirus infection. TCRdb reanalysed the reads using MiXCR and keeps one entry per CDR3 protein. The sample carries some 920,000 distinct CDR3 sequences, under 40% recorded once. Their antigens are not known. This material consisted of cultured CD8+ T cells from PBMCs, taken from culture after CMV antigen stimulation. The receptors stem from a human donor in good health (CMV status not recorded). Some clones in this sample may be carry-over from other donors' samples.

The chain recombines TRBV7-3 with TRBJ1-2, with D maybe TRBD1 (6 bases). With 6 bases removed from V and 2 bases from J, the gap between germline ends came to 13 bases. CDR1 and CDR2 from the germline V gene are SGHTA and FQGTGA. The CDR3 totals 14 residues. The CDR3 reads CASSRDTLNYGYTF. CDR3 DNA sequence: TGTGCCAGCAGTCGGGACACCTTAAACTATGGCTACACCTTC.

CDR3 bases: TGCAGCGTTGATTTAGGCTATGGGGTATCCTATGGCAATCAGCCCCAGCATTTT. Translating gives CSVDLGYGVSYGNQPQHF. The chain joins TRBV29-1 to TRBJ1-5, with no clear D. The CDR3 length is 18 residues. Per germline, CDR1 SQVTM and CDR2 ANQGSEA. Trimming took off 3 bases at V and 2 bases at J, with 23 bases between the two ends.

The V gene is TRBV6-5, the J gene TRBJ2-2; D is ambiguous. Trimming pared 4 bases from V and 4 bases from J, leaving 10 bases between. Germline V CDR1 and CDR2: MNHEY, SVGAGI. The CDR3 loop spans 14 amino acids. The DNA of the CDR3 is TGTGCCAGCAGTTCCCTCGACTCCACCGGGGAGCTGTTTTTT. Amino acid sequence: CASSSLDSTGELFF.

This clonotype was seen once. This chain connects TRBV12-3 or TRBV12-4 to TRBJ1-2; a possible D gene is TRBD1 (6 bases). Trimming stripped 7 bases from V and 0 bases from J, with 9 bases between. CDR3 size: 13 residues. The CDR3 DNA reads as TGTGCCAGCAAGGGACAAACTAACTATGGCTACACCTTC. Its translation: CASKGQTNYGYTF.

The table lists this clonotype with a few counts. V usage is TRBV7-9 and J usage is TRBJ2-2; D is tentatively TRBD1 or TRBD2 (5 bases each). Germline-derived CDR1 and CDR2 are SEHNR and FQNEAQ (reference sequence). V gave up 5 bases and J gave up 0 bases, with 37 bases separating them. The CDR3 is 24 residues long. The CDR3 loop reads CASSLPFSSRGRGRGKTNTGELFF. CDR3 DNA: TGTGCCAGCAGCCTTCCTTTTTCCTCACGTGGACGCGGTCGGGGCAAAACGAACACCGGGGAGCTGTTTTTT.

Written as DNA, the CDR3 is TGTGCCAGCAGCCGGCGGCCGGGGGGGACAGATACGCAGTATTTT. Translating it yields CASSRRPGGTDTQYF. V is TRBV7-2 and J is TRBJ2-3; 8 bases map to TRBD2. Germline trimming cut 5 bases from V and 3 bases from J; bases unmatched to any gene: 7. Germline CDR1 reads SGHTA; CDR2 reads FQGNSA. This CDR3 comprises 15 residues.

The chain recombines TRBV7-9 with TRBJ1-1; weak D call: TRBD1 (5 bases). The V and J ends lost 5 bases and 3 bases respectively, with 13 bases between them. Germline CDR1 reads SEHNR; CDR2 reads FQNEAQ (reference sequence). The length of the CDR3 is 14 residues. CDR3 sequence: CASSPPSGDTEAFF. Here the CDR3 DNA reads TGTGCCAGCAGCCCCCCCTCGGGGGACACTGAAGCTTTCTTT.

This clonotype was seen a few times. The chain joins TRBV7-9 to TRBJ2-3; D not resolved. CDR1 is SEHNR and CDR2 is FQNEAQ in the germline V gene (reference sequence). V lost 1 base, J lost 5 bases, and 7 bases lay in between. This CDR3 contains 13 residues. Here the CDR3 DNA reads TGTGCCAGCAGCTTAGGCCAAGGAGATACGCAGTATTTT. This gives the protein CASSLGQGDTQYF.

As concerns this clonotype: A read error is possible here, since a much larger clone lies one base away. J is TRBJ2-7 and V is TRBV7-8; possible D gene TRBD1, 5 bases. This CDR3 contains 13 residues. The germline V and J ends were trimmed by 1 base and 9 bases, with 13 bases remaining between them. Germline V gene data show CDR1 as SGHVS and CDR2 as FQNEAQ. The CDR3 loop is CASSLVPGPWQYV. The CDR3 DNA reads TGTGCCAGCAGCTTAGTTCCAGGGCCCTGGCAGTACGTC.

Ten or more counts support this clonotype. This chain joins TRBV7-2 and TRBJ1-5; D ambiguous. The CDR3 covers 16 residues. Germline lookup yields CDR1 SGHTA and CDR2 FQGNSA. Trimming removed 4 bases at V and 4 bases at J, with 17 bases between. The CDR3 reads CASSSSVLGYNQPQHF. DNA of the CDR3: TGTGCCAGCAGCTCGAGCGTACTCGGTTATAATCAGCCCCAGCATTTT. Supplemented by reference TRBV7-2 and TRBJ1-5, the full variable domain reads GAGVSQSPSNKVTEKGKDVELRCDPISGHTALYWYRQSLGQGLEFLIYFQGNSAPDKSGLPSDRFSAERTGGSVSTLTIQRTQQEDSAVYLCASSSSVLGYNQPQHFGDGTRLSIL.

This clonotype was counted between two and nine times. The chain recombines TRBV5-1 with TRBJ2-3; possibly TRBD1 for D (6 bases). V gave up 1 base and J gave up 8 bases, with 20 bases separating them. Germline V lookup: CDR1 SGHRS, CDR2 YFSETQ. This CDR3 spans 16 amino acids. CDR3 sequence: CASSLPRDTAQFTQYF. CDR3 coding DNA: TGCGCCAGCAGCTTGCCCCGGGACACCGCACAGTTTACGCAGTATTTT.

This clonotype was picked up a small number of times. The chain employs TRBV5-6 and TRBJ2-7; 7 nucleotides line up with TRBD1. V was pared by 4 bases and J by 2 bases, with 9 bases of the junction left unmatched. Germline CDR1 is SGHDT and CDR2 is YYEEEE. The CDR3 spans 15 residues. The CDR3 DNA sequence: TGTGCCAGCAGCCCGCCGGGGCAGGGGGCCTACGAGCAGTACTTC. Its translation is CASSPPGQGAYEQYF.

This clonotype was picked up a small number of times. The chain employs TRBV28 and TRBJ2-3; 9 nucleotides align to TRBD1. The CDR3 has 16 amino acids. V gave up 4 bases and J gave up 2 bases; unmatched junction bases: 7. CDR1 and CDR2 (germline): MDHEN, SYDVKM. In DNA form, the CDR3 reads TGTGCCAGCAGTTGGGTCGGGACAGGGTTCACAGATACGCAGTATTTT. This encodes CASSWVGTGFTDTQYF.

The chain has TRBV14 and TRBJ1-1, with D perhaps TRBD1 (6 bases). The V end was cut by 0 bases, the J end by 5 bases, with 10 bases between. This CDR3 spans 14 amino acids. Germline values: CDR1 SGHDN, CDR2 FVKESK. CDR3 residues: CASSQEGGWTEAFF. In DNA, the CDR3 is TGTGCCAGCAGCCAAGAAGGGGGGTGGACTGAAGCTTTCTTT.

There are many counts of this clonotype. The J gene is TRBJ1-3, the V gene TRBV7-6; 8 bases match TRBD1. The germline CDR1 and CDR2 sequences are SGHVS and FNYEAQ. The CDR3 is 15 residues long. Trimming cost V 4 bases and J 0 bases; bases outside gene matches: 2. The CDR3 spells CASSSTGGSGNTIYF. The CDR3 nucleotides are TGTGCCAGCAGCTCTACAGGGGGCTCTGGAAACACCATATATTTT. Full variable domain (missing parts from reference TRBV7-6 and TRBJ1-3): GAGVSQSPRYKVTKRGQDVALRCDPISGHVSLYWYRQALGQGPEFLTYFNYEAQQDKSGLPNDRFSAERPEGSISTLTIQRTEQRDSAMYRCASSSTGGSGNTIYFGEGSWLTVV.

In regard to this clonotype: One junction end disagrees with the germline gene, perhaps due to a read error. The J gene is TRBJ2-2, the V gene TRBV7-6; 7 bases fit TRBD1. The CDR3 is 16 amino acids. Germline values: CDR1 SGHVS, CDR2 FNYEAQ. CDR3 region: CVSSSRDSANTGELFF. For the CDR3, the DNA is TGTGTCAGCAGTTCCCGGGACAGCGCGAACACCGGGGAGCTGTTTTTT.

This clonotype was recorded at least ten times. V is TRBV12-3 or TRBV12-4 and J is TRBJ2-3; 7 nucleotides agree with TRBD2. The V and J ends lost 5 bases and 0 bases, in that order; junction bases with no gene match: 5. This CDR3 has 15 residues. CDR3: CASSPPGLSTDTQYF. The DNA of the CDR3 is TGTGCCAGCAGTCCTCCGGGACTAAGCACAGATACGCAGTATTTT.

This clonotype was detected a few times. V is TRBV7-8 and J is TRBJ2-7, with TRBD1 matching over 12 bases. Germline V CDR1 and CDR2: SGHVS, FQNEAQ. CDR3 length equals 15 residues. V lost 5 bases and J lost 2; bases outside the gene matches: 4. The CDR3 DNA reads TGTGCCAGCAGCCTGGGACAGGGGGCAGCCTACGAGCAGTACGTC. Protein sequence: CASSLGQGAAYEQYV.

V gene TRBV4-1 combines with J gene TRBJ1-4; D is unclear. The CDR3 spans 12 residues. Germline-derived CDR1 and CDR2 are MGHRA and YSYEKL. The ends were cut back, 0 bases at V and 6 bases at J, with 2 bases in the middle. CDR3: CASSQEDEKLFF. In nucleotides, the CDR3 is TGCGCCAGCAGCCAAGAAGATGAAAAACTGTTTTTT.

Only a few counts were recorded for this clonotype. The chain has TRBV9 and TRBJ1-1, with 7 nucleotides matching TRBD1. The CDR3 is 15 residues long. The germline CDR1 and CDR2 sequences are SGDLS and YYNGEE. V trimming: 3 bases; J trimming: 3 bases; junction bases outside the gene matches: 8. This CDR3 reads CASSAGAGGYTEAFF. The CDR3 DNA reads TGTGCCAGCAGCGCAGGAGCAGGGGGATACACTGAAGCTTTCTTT.

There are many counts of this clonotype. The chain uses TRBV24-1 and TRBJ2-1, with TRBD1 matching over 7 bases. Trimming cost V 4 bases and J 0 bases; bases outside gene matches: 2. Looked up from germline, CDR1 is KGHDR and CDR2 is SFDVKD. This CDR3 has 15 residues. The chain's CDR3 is CATSDRGSSYNEQFF. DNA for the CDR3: TGTGCCACCAGTGACAGGGGGAGCTCCTACAATGAGCAGTTCTTC.